These 21 T cell receptor beta chains share one sample of origin, sequenced in a study of blood T cells in healthy people across ages. It was with a sample-barcoded 5' primer and a J-beta primer mix that a second PCR of roughly 7 to 12 cycles was run. TCRdb processed the 5' RACE reads anew with MiXCR; each CDR3 protein has one entry. This sample has hundreds of thousands of distinct CDR3 sequences; around 50% occur once, and the top ten carry around 25%. Sequenced: blood. These receptors were taken from a man at least 80 years old in good health.

CDR3 sequence (DNA): TGCAGTGCTAGTATGCCCGGGGGAGGTATGGAAAAACTGTTTTTT. As protein: CSASMPGGGMEKLFF. V is TRBV20-1 and J is TRBJ1-4, with TRBD1 as a possible D gene (5 bases). V lost 3 bases and J lost 8, with 19 bases in between. This CDR3 has 15 amino acids. Looked up from germline, CDR1 is DFQATT and CDR2 is SNEGSKA (reference sequence).

This chain links TRBV7-2 with TRBJ2-1; 7 bases align to TRBD1. The J call may not be correct, given that the DNA end is closer to TRBJ2-7. The CDR3 has 14 residues. In germline, CDR1 is SGHTA, CDR2 FQGNSA. The CDR3 coding sequence is TGTGCCAGCAGCTTGAGGGGGCTGGTCAATGAGCAGTACTTC. This codes for CASSLRGLVNEQYF.

The chain recombines TRBV5-1 with TRBJ2-1; 8 nucleotides match TRBD2. The V and J ends lost 0 bases and 6 bases, in that order; junction bases with no gene match: 8. Germline V gene lookup returns CDR1 SGHRS and CDR2 YFSETQ. The CDR3 has 16 amino acids. The CDR3 bases are TGCGCCAGCAGCTTGGGAACGGGGGGGCCAGGCAATGAGCAGTTCTTC. Protein product: CASSLGTGGPGNEQFF.

This clonotype was counted only a few times. The V and J genes are TRBV7-9 and TRBJ1-4, with D unclear. The germline CDR1 and CDR2 sequences are SEHNR and FQNEAQ (reference sequence). This CDR3 has 16 amino acids. V was clipped by 5 bases and J by 3 bases, with 16 bases between them. In DNA form, the CDR3 reads TGTGCCAGCAGCATTAGAGGCTCCGGCGCTAATGAAAAACTGTTTTTT. It is translated as CASSIRGSGANEKLFF.

This chain links TRBV5-1 with TRBJ2-3, with 11 bases fitting TRBD2. Germline trimming cut 4 bases from V and 2 bases from J; bases unmatched to any gene: 6. From germline, CDR1 is SGHRS and CDR2 YFSETQ. This CDR3 has 16 amino acids. CDR3 DNA sequence: TGCGCCAGCAGCGCCGGACTAGCGGGTTTCACAGATACGCAGTATTTT. Translating it yields CASSAGLAGFTDTQYF.

The gene calls are TRBV7-2 and TRBJ2-1; 11 bases are shared with TRBD2. The V and J ends lost 4 bases and 5 bases, in that order; junction bases with no gene match: 10. This CDR3 comprises 17 residues. Germline V gives CDR1 SGHTA, CDR2 FQGNSA. The CDR3 DNA reads TGTGCCAGCAGCTATTCATTAGCGGGAGGGGCTGACAATGAGCAGTTCTTC. This translates into CASSYSLAGGADNEQFF.

This clonotype was found a few times. V gene TRBV7-2 combines with J gene TRBJ2-3; no clear D. V lost 3 bases and J 0 bases, leaving 7 bases between the germline ends. The CDR3 loop spans 14 amino acids. Looked up from germline, CDR1 is SGHTA and CDR2 is FQGNSA. The CDR3 DNA reads as TGTGCCAGCAGCTTTAGGCCTAGCACAGATACGCAGTATTTT. Amino acids: CASSFRPSTDTQYF.

This clonotype appeared a few times. CDR3 bases: TGTGCCAGAGAGAGACTAGCGGAAAACACAGATACGCAGTATTTT. The encoded protein is CARERLAENTDTQYF. This chain joins TRBV21-1 and TRBJ2-3; the table assigns TRBD2, which was not confirmed against the DNA. TRBV21-1 corresponds to a pseudogene. The CDR3 spans 15 residues.

Here the CDR3 reads CASSFRGGAGNEQYF. Here the CDR3 DNA reads TGTGCCAGCAGTTTTAGAGGGGGCGCCGGTAACGAGCAGTACTTC. The chain combines TRBV27 with TRBJ2-7; the match to TRBD1 covers 7 bases. The length of the CDR3 is 15 residues. V was clipped by 3 bases and J by 5 bases; unmatched bases: 10. In germline, CDR1 is MNHEY, CDR2 SMNVEV (reference sequence).

This clonotype was counted only a few times. CDR3 protein: CSARVLGEQYF. In DNA, the CDR3 is TGCAGTGCTAGAGTTTTGGGCGAGCAGTACTTC. V is TRBV20-1 and J is TRBJ2-4; D ambiguous. The closer fit of TRBJ2-7 to the DNA end suggests the J call may be wrong. The CDR3 sequence is 11 residues long. Germline CDR1 DFQATT, CDR2 SNEGSKA (reference sequence).

This chain connects TRBV3-1 to TRBJ1-4; unclear D gene. V was cut by 3 bases and J by 7 bases, with 6 bases left in between. Germline values: CDR1 LGHDT, CDR2 YNNKEL (reference sequence). This CDR3 spans 12 amino acids. Written as DNA, the CDR3 is TGTGCCAGCAGCCAGGGAGGTGAAAAACTGTTTTTT. Its translation: CASSQGGEKLFF.

This clonotype was observed a few times. CDR3 sequence reads: CASSEAISTDTQYF. CDR3 in DNA: TGTGCCAGCAGCGAGGCCATTAGCACAGATACGCAGTATTTT. The rearrangement joins TRBV9 to TRBJ2-3, with D unclear. CDR3 length: 14 amino acids. Per the germline V gene, CDR1 is SGDLS and CDR2 is YYNGEE. Trimming took 3 bases from V and 0 from J, leaving 8 bases between them. The whole variable domain, remainder taken from reference TRBV9 and TRBJ2-3, is DSGVTQTPKHLITATGQRVTLRCSPRSGDLSVYWYQQSLDQGLQFLIQYYNGEERAKGNILERFSAQQFPDLHSELNLSSLELGDSALYFCASSEAISTDTQYFGPGTRLTVL.

J is TRBJ1-1 and V is TRBV6-5; the match to TRBD1 covers 10 bases. The junction had 16 bases not matched to a gene; V was cut back by 7 bases and J by 11 bases. The CDR3 length is 15 residues. Per the germline V gene, CDR1 is MNHEY and CDR2 is SVGAGI. The CDR3 here is CASTPPGQGTLKAFF. The CDR3 nucleotides read TGTGCCAGCACCCCTCCGGGACAGGGGACACTGAAGGCTTTCTTT.

This clonotype has ten or more counts. This sequence joins TRBV12-3 or TRBV12-4 and TRBJ2-5, with 8 bases lining up with TRBD2. The CDR3 runs to 16 residues. The J segment lost 1 base and the V segment lost 2 bases, leaving 6 bases of the junction unmatched. CDR3 protein: CASSLLGSGIQETQYF. The CDR3 bases are TGTGCCAGCAGTTTACTCGGTAGCGGGATCCAAGAGACCCAGTACTTC.

J is TRBJ2-7 and V is TRBV9, with 9 bases identical to TRBD1. This CDR3 comprises 18 residues. V gave up 4 bases and J gave up 7 bases; unmatched junction bases: 21. CDR1 is SGDLS, CDR2 YYNGEE, per germline. In DNA, the CDR3 is TGTGCCAGCAGCCCCACCGGGACAGGGCTTTTTGGGGGATATGAGCAGTACTTC. Protein: CASSPTGTGLFGGYEQYF.

The chain joins TRBV3-1 to TRBJ2-7; D is ambiguous. CDR3 length: 13 amino acids. Trimming removed 6 bases at V and 3 bases at J, with 12 bases between. Per germline, CDR1 LGHDT and CDR2 YNNKEL (reference sequence). The CDR3 nucleotides are TGTGCCAGCAGGGGCGCCCCAATCTACGAGCAGTACTTC. This translates into CASRGAPIYEQYF.

The chain is built from TRBV6-2 or TRBV6-3 and TRBJ2-1; the D gene is possibly TRBD1 (6 bases). Between the trimmed V and J ends, which lost 6 bases and 2 bases, there was a span of 23 bases. Germline loops: CDR1 MNHEY, CDR2 SVGEGT. This CDR3 region has 18 residues. The CDR3 nucleotides are TGTGCCAGCAGCCCCGGGACACCATCCTGGCCGGCCTACAATGAGCAGTTCTTC. It is translated as CASSPGTPSWPAYNEQFF.

This clonotype was seen only a few times. V usage is TRBV20-1 and J usage is TRBJ2-5; 7 bases are a match to TRBD2. The CDR3 consists of 17 residues. Germline V gives CDR1 DFQATT, CDR2 SNEGSKA (reference sequence). V lost 1 base, J lost 3 bases, and 14 bases stayed unmatched. The CDR3 loop is CSARAPNRDYIKETQYF. CDR3 DNA: TGCAGTGCTAGAGCCCCCAACCGGGACTACATAAAAGAGACCCAGTACTTC.

The rearrangement joins TRBV29-1 to TRBJ2-5; maybe TRBD2 (5 bases). Germline V gene data show CDR1 as SQVTM and CDR2 as ANQGSEA. The V end lost 3 bases, the J end lost 5 bases, and 13 bases lay between the germline ends. The CDR3 has 13 residues. The CDR3 is CSVDSGSGETQYF. CDR3 nucleotides: TGCAGCGTTGATTCGGGGTCTGGTGAGACCCAGTACTTC.

This chain connects TRBV20-1 to TRBJ2-1, with 12 bases fitting TRBD2. The CDR3 spans 16 residues. The junction had 5 bases not matched to a gene; V was cut back by 4 bases and J by 1 base. CDR1 is DFQATT and CDR2 is SNEGSKA in the germline V gene (reference sequence). The CDR3 sequence is CSAMTSGGRSYNEQFF. For the CDR3, the DNA is TGCAGTGCTATGACTAGCGGGGGAAGGTCCTACAATGAGCAGTTCTTC.

The CDR3 DNA is TGTGCCAGCAGCTCCGGGGGAGTCTCCTACAATGAGCAGTTCTTC. This translates into CASSSGGVSYNEQFF. The chain couples TRBV25-1 to TRBJ2-1; a possible D gene is TRBD2 (6 bases). CDR1 and CDR2 from the germline V gene are MGHDK and SYGVNS. This CDR3 has 15 amino acids. The V and J ends lost 6 bases and 0 bases respectively, with 12 bases between them.